The 2 T cell receptor beta chains in this list originate from one sample, sequenced in a study of cytomegalovirus exposure and HLA in healthy donors. Primers included in the PCR were 60 Vbeta and 13 Jbeta primers. The protocol was immunoSEQ multiplex PCR, while the TCRdb copy is restricted to in-frame clones and leaves out a portion. This sample has roughly 130,000 clones, with around 80% found just once. Sequenced: PBMCs. These receptors all stem from a young man in good health and CMV-seronegative.

The chain has TRBV5-4 and TRBJ1-2; 10 nucleotides agree with TRBD1. The germline CDR1 and CDR2 sequences are SGHNT and YYREEE (reference sequence). V lost 4 bases, J lost 7 bases, and 7 bases stayed unmatched. The CDR3 is 14 amino acids. The CDR3 is CASSIDRGQGGYTF. The DNA of the CDR3 is TGTGCCAGCAGCATAGACAGGGGGCAGGGTGGCTACACCTTC.

The chain has TRBV29-1 and TRBJ2-7; 7 bases are shared with TRBD2. This CDR3 region has 12 residues. Germline loops: CDR1 SQVTM, CDR2 ANQGSEA. The CDR3 reads CAGGDGDYEQYF. CDR3 nucleotide sequence: TGCGCTGGGGGGGACGGAGATTACGAGCAGTACTTC.